This T cell receptor (beta chain) was retrieved from a study of T cells in Graves' hyperthyroidism and ophthalmopathy. Regarding the study as a whole: Blood shared most expanded thyroid clonotypes above 0.001.

The germline CDR1 and CDR2 sequences are MNHNS and SASEGT. The CDR3 is 16 residues long. Trimming removed 2 bases from V and 3 bases from J; junction bases left unmatched: 8. Many counts were recorded for this clonotype. The antigen is not known. Using RNA transcripts as the source, TCR beta CDR3 regions were amplified. Initially, a first-round RT-PCR of the TCR CDR3 employed the HTBI primer set. TCRdb re-called the multiplex PCR reads with MiXCR, one entry per CDR3 protein. The sample contains about 600,000 distinct CDR3 sequences, 14% of which appear only once. Input material: blood. The TCR sequence derives from a woman under 30 with Graves' ophthalmopathy. The gene calls are TRBV6-1 and TRBJ2-7, with 9 bases fitting TRBD2. DNA for the CDR3: TGTGCCAGCAGTGAAATTTTAGCGGGAGTAGGCTACGAGCAGTACTTC. The encoded protein is CASSEILAGVGYEQYF.